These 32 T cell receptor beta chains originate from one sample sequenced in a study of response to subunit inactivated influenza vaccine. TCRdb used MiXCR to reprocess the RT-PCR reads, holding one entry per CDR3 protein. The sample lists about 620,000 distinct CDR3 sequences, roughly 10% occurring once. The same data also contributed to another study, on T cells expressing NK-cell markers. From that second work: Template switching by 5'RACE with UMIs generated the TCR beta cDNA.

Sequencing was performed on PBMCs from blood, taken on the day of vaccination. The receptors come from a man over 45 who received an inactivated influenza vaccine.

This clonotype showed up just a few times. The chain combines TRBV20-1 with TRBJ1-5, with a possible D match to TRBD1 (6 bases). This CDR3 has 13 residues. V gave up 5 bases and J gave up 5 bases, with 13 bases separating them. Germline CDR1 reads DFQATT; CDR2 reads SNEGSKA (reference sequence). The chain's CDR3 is CSAGDIPDQPQHF. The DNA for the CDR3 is TGCAGTGCTGGGGACATCCCAGATCAGCCCCAGCATTTT.

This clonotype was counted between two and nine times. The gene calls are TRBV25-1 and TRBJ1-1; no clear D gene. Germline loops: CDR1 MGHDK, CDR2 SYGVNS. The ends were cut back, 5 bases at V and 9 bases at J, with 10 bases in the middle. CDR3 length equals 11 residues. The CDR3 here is CASSITEKAFF. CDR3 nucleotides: TGTGCCAGCAGTATCACAGAGAAAGCTTTCTTT.

The CDR3 DNA sequence: TGTGCCACCAGTGATTCCCGGCAAAGCAGGGCAGATACGCAGTATTTT. Translation: CATSDSRQSRADTQYF. The genes are TRBV24-1 and TRBJ2-3; TRBD1 might be the D (5 bases). This CDR3 region has 16 residues. V was clipped by 2 bases and J by 4 bases, with 15 bases between them. CDR1 KGHDR and CDR2 SFDVKD come from the germline V gene.

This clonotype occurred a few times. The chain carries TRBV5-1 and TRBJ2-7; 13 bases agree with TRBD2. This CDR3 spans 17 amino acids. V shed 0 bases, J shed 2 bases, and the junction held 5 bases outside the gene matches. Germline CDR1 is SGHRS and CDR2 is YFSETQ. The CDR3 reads CASSLGTSGGRAYEQYF. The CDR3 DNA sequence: TGCGCCAGCAGCTTGGGGACTAGCGGGGGTCGAGCCTACGAGCAGTACTTC.

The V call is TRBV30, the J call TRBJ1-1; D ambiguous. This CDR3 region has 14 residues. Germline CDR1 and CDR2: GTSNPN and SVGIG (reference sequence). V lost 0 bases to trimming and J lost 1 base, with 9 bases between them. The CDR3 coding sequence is TGTGCCTGGAGTGTCGGCAGGACGAACACTGAAGCTTTCTTT. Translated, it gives CAWSVGRTNTEAFF.

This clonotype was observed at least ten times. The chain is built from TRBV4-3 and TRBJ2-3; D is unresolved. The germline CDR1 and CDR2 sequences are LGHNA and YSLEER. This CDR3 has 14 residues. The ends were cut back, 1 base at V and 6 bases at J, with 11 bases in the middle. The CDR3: CASSQGLSRDTQYF. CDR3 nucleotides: TGCGCCAGCAGCCAAGGTCTCTCACGGGATACGCAGTATTTT.

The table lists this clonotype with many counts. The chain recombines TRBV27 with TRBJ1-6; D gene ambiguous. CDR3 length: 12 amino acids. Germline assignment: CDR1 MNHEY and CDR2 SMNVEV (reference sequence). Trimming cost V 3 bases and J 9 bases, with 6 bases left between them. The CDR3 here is CASSFISSPLHF. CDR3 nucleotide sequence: TGTGCCAGCAGTTTTATTTCTTCACCCCTCCACTTT.

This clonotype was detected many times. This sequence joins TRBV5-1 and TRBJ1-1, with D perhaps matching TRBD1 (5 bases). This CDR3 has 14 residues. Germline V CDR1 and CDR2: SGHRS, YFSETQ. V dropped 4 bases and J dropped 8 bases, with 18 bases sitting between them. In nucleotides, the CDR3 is TGCGCCAGCAGCCCGGAAGGGGCCCTAGGAGAAGCTTTCTTT. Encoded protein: CASSPEGALGEAFF.

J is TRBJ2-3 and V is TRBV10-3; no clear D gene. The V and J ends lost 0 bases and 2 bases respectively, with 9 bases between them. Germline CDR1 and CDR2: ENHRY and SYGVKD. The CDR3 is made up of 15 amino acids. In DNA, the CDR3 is TGTGCCATCAGTGAGTCGACAATACCCACAGATACGCAGTATTTT. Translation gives CAISESTIPTDTQYF.

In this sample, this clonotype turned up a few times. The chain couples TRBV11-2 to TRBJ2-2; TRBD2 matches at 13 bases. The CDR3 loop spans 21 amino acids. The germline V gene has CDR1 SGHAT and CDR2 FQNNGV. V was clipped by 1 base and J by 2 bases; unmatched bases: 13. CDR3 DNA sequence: TGTGCCAGCAGCTTAGGGGTCGCCCCAGGACTAGCGGGAGTTAACACCGGGGAGCTGTTTTTT. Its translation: CASSLGVAPGLAGVNTGELFF.

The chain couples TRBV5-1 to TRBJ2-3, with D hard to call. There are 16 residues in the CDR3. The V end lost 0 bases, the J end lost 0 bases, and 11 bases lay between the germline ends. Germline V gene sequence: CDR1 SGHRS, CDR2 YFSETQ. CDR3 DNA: TGCGCCAGCAGCTTGGAAGCAAGGCGGAGCACAGATACGCAGTATTTT. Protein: CASSLEARRSTDTQYF.

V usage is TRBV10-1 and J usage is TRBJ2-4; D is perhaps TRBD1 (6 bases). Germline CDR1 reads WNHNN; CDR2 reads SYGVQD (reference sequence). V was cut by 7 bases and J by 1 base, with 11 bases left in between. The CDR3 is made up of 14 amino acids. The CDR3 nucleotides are TGCGCCAGCATCAGGGGCTGGGCCAAAAACATTCAGTACTTC. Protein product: CASIRGWAKNIQYF.

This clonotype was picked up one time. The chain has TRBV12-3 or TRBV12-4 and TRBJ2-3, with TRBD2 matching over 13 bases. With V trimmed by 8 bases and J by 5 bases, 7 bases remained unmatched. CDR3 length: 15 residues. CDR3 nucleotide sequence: TGTGCCAGCGCGACCGGACTAGCGGGGGAAGATACGCAGTATTTT. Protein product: CASATGLAGEDTQYF.

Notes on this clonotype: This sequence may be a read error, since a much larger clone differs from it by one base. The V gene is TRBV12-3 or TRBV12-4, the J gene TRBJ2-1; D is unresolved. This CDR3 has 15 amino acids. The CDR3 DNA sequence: TGTGCCAGCAGTTTAGGGGGTGGGTTTATCAATGAGCGGTTCTTC. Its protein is CASSLGGGFINERFF.

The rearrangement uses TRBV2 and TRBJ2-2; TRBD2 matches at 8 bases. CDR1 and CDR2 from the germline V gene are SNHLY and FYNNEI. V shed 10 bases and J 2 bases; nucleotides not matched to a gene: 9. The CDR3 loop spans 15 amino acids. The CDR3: CAIPLLADNTGELFF. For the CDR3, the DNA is TGTGCCATCCCGTTACTAGCGGACAACACCGGGGAGCTGTTTTTT.

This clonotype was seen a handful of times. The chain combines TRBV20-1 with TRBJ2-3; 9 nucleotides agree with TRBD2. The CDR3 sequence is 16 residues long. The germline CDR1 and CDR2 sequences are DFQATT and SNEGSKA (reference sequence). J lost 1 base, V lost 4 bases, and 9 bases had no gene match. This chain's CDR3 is CSAMNLREGRTDTQYF. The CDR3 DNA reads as TGCAGTGCTATGAACTTGCGGGAGGGCCGCACAGATACGCAGTATTTT.

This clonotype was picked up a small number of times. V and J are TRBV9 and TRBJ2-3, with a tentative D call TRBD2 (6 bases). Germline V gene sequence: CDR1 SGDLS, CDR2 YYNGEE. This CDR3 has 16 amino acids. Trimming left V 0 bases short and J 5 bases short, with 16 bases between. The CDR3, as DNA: TGTGCCAGCAGCGTAGGCGCTAGCGATTGGCTAGATACGCAGTATTTT. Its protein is CASSVGASDWLDTQYF.

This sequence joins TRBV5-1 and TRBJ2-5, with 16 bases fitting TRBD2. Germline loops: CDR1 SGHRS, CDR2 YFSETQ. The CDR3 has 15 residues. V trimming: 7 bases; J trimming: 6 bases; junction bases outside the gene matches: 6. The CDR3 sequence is CASLGLAGGLKTQYF. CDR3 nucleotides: TGCGCCAGCCTGGGACTAGCGGGAGGGCTAAAGACCCAGTACTTC. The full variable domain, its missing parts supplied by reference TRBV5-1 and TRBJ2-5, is KAGVTQTPRYLIKTRGQQVTLSCSPISGHRSVSWYQQTPGQGLQFLFEYFSETQRNKGNFPGRFSGRQFSNSRSEMNVSTLELGDSALYLCASLGLAGGLKTQYFGPGTRLLVL.

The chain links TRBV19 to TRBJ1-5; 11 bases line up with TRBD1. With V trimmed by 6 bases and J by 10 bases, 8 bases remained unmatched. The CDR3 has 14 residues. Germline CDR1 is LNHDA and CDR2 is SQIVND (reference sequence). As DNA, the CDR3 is TGTGCCAGTAGGGACAGGGGGCGGATAGAACCCCAGCATTTT. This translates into CASRDRGRIEPQHF.

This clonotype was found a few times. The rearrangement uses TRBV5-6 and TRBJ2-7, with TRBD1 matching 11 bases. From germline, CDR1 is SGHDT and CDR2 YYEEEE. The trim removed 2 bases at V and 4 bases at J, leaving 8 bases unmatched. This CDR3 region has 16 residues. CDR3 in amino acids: CASSFGGQGAQYEQYF. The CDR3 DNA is TGTGCCAGCAGCTTCGGTGGACAGGGGGCCCAATACGAGCAGTACTTC.

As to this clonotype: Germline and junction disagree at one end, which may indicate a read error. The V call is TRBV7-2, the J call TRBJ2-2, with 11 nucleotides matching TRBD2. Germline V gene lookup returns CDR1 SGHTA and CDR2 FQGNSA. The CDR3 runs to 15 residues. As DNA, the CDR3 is TGTGCCAGCAGCTTGACTAGCGGGAACTCCGGGGAGCTGTTTTTT. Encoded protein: CASSLTSGNSGELFF.

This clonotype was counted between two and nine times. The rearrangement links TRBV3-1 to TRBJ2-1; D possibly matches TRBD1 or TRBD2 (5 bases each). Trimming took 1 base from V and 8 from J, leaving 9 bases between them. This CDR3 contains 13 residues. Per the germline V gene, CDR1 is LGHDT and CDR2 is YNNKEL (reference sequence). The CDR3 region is CASSQAPGHEQFF. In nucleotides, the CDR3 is TGTGCCAGCAGCCAAGCCCCGGGGCATGAGCAGTTCTTC.

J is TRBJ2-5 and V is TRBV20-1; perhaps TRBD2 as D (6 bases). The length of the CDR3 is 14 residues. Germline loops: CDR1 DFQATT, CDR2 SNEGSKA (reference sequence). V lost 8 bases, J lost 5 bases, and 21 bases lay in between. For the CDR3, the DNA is TGCAGTCCCATAGAAGGAGGGGCGGGGGAGACCCAGTACTTC. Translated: CSPIEGGAGETQYF.

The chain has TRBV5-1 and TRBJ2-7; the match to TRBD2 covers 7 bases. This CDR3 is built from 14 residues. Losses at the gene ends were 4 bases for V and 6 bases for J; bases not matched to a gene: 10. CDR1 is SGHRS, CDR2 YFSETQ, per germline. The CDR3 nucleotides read TGCGCCAGCAGCACCGGACTAGGGGACTTCGAGCAGTACTTC. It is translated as CASSTGLGDFEQYF.

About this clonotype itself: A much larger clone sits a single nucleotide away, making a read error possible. CDR3 in amino acids: CARSLAGTMNTEAFF. CDR3 coding DNA: TGCGCCAGGAGCTTGGCGGGGACCATGAACACTGAAGCTTTCTTT. The chain carries TRBV5-1 and TRBJ1-1; TRBD1 might be the D (5 bases). Germline CDR1 SGHRS, CDR2 YFSETQ. The length of the CDR3 is 15 residues.

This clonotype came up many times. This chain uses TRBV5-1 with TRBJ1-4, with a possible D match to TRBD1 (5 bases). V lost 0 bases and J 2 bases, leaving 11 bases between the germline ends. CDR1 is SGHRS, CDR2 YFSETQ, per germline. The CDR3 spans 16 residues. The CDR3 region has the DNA TGCGCCAGCAGCTTGGCAGGGAGAGGCACTAATGAAAAACTGTTTTTT. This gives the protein CASSLAGRGTNEKLFF.

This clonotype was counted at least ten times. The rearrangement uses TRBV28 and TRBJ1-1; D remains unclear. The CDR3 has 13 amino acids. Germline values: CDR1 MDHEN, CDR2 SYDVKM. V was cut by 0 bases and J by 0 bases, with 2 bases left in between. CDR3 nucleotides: TGTGCCAGCAGTTTATGGTTGAACACTGAAGCTTTCTTT. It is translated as CASSLWLNTEAFF.

The CDR3, as DNA: TGTGCCAGCAGCTTGGGACAGGTGACTGGAAACACCATATATTTT. It yields the protein CASSLGQVTGNTIYF. V usage is TRBV5-5 and J usage is TRBJ1-3; the D gene is possibly TRBD1 (6 bases). The CDR3 runs to 15 residues. The germline gives CDR1 SGHKS, CDR2 YYEKEE (reference sequence). Deletions cut 0 bases from V and 2 bases from J, with 9 bases between. Variable domain in full (rest from reference TRBV5-5 and TRBJ1-3): DAGVTQSPTHLIKTRGQQVTLRCSPISGHKSVSWYQQVLGQGPQFIFQYYEKEERGRGNFPDRFSARQFPNYSSELNVNALLLGDSALYLCASSLGQVTGNTIYFGEGSWLTVV.

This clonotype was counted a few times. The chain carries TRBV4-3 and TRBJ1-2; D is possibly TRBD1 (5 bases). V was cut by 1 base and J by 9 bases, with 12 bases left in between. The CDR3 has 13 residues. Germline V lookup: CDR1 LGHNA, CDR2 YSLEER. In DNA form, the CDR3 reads TGCGCCAGCAGCCAAGGCCCGGGACGGAGCTACACCTTC. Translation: CASSQGPGRSYTF.

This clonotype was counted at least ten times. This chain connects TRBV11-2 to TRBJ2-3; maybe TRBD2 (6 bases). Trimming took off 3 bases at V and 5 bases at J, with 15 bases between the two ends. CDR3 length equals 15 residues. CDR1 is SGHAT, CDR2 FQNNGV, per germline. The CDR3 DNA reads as TGTGCCAGCAGCTTGCAGGCCCCCGGGAGAGATACGCAGTATTTT. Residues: CASSLQAPGRDTQYF.

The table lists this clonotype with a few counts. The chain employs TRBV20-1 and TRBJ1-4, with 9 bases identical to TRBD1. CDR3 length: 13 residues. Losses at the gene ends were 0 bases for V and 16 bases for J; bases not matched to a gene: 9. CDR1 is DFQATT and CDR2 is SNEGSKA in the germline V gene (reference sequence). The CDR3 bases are TGCAGTGCTAGAGAGACCAACAGGGGACAGGGGTTTTTT. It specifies CSARETNRGQGFF.

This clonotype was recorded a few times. CDR3 coding DNA: TGCAGCGTTCCCCACGACCCCTCTAGCACAGATACGCAGTATTTT. Encoded protein: CSVPHDPSSTDTQYF. The chain couples TRBV29-1 to TRBJ2-3, with D hard to call. Germline CDR1 and CDR2: SQVTM and ANQGSEA. CDR3 length: 15 amino acids. Deletions cut 5 bases from V and 0 bases from J, with 15 bases between.